Sequencing of this TCR beta chain was carried out in a study of T cells in Graves' hyperthyroidism and ophthalmopathy (dated by TCRdb to between 2018 and 2021). At the level of the whole study: Peripheral blood samples were taken at the time of initial diagnosis, prior to any treatment. After sampling, hyperthyroidism patients received methimazole starting at 30 mg daily, and ophthalmopathy patients received high-dose intravenous methylprednisolone. Thyroid tissue and blood T-cell repertoires from six Graves' hyperthyroidism patients were also compared in the study. Prospective prediction of ophthalmopathy was tested in an independent validation cohort of 18 to 20 hyperthyroidism patients and some 17 patients who later progressed to ophthalmopathy. The 75 to 100 discovery patients were randomly divided into training and test sets at a 7:3 ratio. To identify TCR V-J signatures that set the groups apart, the researchers used a discovery cohort of 100 patients, made up of 40 to 45 with Graves' ophthalmopathy and 57 with stable Graves' hyperthyroidism. TCR Vbeta CDR3 sequencing of roughly 140 peripheral blood samples (fewer than 45 ophthalmopathy, 75 hyperthyroidism and roughly 17 progressor patients) is reported in the paper.

According to the germline V gene, CDR1 reads SGDLS and CDR2 reads YYNGEE. Measured from the cysteine to the phenylalanine, the CDR3 is 14 residues long. Only the CDR3 DNA stays, 42 bases, in frame from base 1. The V end gives up 3 bases and the J end 7 bases, leaving 6 bases in the junction not matched to a gene. Stable Graves' hyperthyroidism was defined as the absence of progression to ophthalmopathy over 18 months of follow-up. Hyperthyroidism patients were newly diagnosed, with disease duration under 2 months, and aged 18 to 65 years. Patients with uncontrolled infections, other autoimmune diseases, pregnancy or lactation were excluded. Clinical symptoms, serum thyroxine and TRAb, thyroid ultrasound, and orbital computed tomography formed the basis for the diagnoses. PBMCs were isolated from roughly 10 ml of fresh peripheral blood by Ficoll-Paque density gradient centrifugation. Trizol reagent was used to extract total RNA, and RNA quality was then checked on an Agilent 2100 Bioanalyzer.

The TCR beta CDR3 regions were amplified from RNA transcripts. The first round of RT-PCR for the TCR CDR3 was performed with the HTBI primer set and the Qiagen OneStep RT-PCR kit. The libraries were constructed in a second round of multiplex PCR and then size-selected and purified. Paired-end sequencing of the libraries was performed with 100 bp reads on an Illumina HiSeq2000. Per the source publication's procedure: Raw data were processed with SOAPnuke, discarding reads with adapters, uncalled bases, mean Phred below 15, or no exact constant-primer or identifier match. High-quality paired reads were merged using COPE v1.2.5, and each unique nucleotide sequence was defined as a clonotype. MiTCR v1.1 was used to align the clonotypes against IMGT TRBV, TRBD and TRBJ reference segments. The analysis included only V-J combinations with a frequency above 0.0001, which together covered 98% to 99.2% of the repertoires. A TCS score was defined as the ratio of F50 (clonal expansion) to E x V (chaos), with BLOSUM62-based TCRdist applied between CDR3 peptides within each V-J. Welch's t-statistics and random forest reduced roughly 530 V-J features to roughly 13, which were used in a naive Bayes classifier (R e1071). Through fastp at Q25 and MiXCR, TCRdb rebuilt clones from the public reads, retaining in-frame beta chains. Rows merge per CDR3 protein into single entries with the most common DNA and genes. TCRdb's processing, not the authors', yielded these V and J calls. The sample includes roughly 740,000 distinct CDR3 sequences, with around 15% observed a single time. Approximately 8.4% of the sample lies in the top ten.

What the authors observed across the whole study: A 13 V-J signature model separated ophthalmopathy from stable hyperthyroidism, with nearly 90% sensitivity and roughly 81% specificity in cross-validation and 80%/75% in testing. Blood samples also contained most of the expanded thyroid clonotypes (frequency above 0.001), which suggests that blood repertoires may reflect thyroid immune responses. In validation, the model predicted progression to ophthalmopathy a median of roughly 6.1 months before onset, with approximately 71% sensitivity and almost 75% specificity. No statistical method was used to fix the sample size in advance, and group allocation was not hidden from the investigators.

Comments on this clonotype: This clone's antigen is unknown. No quality values exist for individual bases; no much larger clone is one base distant.

Sequencing was performed on blood. The receptor was isolated from a man younger than 30 with Graves' hyperthyroidism. This chain is built from TRBV9 and TRBJ2-5, with 10 central nucleotides matching TRBD1. The DNA reads as follows: TGTGCCAGCAGCGCGACAGGGGGCGCGGTGACCCAGTACTTC. Its translation is CASSATGGAVTQYF. Beyond the CDR3, the reference TRBV9 and TRBJ2-5 genes provide the residues; the full variable domain reads: DSGVTQTPKHLITATGQRVTLRCSPRSGDLSVYWYQQSLDQGLQFLIQYYNGEERAKGNILERFSAQQFPDLHSELNLSSLELGDSALYFCASSATGGAVTQYFGPGTRLLVL.